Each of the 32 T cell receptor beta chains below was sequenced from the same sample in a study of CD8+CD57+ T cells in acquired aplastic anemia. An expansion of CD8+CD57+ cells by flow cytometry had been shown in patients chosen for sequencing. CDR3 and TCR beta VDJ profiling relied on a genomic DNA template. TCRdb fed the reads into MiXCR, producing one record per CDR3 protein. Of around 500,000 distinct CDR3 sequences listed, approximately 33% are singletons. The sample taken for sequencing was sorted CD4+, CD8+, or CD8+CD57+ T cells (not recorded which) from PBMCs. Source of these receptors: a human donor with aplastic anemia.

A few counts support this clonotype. CDR3 protein: CASRKTGGTYEQYF. Here the CDR3 DNA reads TGTGCCAGCAGGAAGACTGGGGGGACCTACGAGCAGTACTTC. This sequence joins TRBV5-6 and TRBJ2-7; tentative D call: TRBD2 (6 bases). Trimming removed 5 bases at V and 2 bases at J, with 14 bases between. The CDR3 length is 14 residues. Germline CDR1 is SGHDT and CDR2 is YYEEEE.

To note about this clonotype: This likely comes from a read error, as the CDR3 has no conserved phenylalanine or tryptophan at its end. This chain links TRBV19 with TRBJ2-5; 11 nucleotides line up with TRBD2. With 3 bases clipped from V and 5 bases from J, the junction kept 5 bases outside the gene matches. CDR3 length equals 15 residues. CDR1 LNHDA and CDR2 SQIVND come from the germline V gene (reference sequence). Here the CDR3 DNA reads TGTGCCAGTAGTATTACTAGCGGGGGTGCCGAGACCCAGTACCTC. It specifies CASSITSGGAETQYL.

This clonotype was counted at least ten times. CDR3 sequence (DNA): TGTGCCAGCAGCTTAATCGTCAATGAGCAGTTCTTC. Amino acid sequence: CASSLIVNEQFF. V usage is TRBV7-2 and J usage is TRBJ2-1; D uncertain. This CDR3 is built from 12 residues. The germline CDR1 and CDR2 sequences are SGHTA and FQGNSA. With 2 bases removed from V and 6 bases from J, the gap between germline ends came to 5 bases.

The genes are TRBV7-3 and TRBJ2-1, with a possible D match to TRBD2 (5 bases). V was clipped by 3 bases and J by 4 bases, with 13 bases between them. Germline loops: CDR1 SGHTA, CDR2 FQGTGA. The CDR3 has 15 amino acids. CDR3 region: CASSLRAEPYNEQFF. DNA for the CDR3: TGTGCCAGCAGCTTGAGAGCGGAACCGTACAATGAGCAGTTCTTC.

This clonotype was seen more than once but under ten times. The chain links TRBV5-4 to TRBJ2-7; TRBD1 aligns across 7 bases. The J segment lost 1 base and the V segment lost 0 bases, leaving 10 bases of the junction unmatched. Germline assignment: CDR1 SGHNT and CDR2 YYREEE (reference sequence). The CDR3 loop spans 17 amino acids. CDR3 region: CASSLGLTTGKSYEQYF. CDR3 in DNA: TGTGCCAGCAGCTTGGGCCTCACGACAGGGAAATCCTACGAGCAGTACTTC. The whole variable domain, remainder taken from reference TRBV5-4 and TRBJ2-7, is ETGVTQSPTHLIKTRGQQVTLRCSSQSGHNTVSWYQQALGQGPQFIFQYYREEENGRGNFPPRFSGLQFPNYSSELNVNALELDDSALYLCASSLGLTTGKSYEQYFGPGTRLTVT.

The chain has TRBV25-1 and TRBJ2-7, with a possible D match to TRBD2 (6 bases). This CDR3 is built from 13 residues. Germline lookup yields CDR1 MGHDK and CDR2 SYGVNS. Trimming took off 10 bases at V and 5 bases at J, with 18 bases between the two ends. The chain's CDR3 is CATKTPGSDEQYF. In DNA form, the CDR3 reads TGTGCCACCAAGACACCCGGGAGCGACGAGCAGTACTTC.

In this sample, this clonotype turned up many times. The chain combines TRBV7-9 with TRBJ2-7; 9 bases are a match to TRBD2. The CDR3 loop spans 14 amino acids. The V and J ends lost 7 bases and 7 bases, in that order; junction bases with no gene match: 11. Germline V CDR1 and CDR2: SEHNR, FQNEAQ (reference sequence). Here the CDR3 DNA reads TGTGCCAGCAACCGGGGGGCTAGCGGGGAAGAGCAGTACTTC. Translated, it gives CASNRGASGEEQYF. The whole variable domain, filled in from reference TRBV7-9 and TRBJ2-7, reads DTGVSQNPRHKITKRGQNVTFRCDPISEHNRLYWYRQTLGQGPEFLTYFQNEAQLEKSRLLSDRFSAERPKGSFSTLEIQRTEQGDSAMYLCASNRGASGEEQYFGPGTRLTVT.

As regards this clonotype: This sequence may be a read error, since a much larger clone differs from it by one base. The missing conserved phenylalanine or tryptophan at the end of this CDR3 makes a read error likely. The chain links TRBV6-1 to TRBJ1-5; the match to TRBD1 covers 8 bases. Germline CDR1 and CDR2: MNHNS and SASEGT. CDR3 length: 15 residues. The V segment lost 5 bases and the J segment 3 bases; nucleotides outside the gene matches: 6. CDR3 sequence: CASSRGTGNNQPQHV. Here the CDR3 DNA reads TGTGCCAGCAGTCGCGGGACAGGCAACAATCAGCCCCAGCATGTT.

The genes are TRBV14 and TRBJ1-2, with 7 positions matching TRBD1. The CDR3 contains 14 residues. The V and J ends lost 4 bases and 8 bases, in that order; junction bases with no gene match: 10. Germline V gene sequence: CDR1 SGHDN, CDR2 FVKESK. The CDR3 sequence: CASSPARQGRGYTF. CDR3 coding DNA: TGTGCCAGCAGCCCAGCTAGACAGGGTAGAGGCTACACCTTC. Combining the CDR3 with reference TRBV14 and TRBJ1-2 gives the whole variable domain EAGVTQFPSHSVIEKGQTVTLRCDPISGHDNLYWYRRVMGKEIKFLLHFVKESKQDESGMPNNRFLAERTGGTYSTLKVQPAELEDSGVYFCASSPARQGRGYTFGSGTRLTVV.

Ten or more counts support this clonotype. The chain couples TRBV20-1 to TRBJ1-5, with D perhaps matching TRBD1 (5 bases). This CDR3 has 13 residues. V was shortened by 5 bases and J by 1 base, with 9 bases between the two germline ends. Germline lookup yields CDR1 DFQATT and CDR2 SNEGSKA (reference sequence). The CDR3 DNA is TGCAGTGCTTGGGACGGAAGCAATCAGCCCCAGCATTTT. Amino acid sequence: CSAWDGSNQPQHF.

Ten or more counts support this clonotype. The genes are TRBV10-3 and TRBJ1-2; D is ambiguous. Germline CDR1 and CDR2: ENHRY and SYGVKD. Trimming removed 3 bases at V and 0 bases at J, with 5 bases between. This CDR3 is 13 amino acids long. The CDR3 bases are TGTGCCATCAGTGACAGATCTAACTATGGCTACACCTTC. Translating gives CAISDRSNYGYTF.

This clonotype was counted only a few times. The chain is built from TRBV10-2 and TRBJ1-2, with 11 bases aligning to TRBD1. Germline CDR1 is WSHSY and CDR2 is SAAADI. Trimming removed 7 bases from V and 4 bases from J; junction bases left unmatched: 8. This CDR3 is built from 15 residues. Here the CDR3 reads CASTRTGGALYGYTF. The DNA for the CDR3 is TGCGCCAGCACACGGACAGGGGGCGCACTCTATGGCTACACCTTC.

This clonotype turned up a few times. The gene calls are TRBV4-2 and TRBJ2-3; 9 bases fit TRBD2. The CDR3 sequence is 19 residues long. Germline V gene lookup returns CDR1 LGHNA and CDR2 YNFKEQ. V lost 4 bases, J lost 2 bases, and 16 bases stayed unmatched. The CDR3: CASSPQASGTPLFTDTQYF. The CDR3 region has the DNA TGTGCCAGCAGCCCCCAGGCTAGCGGGACCCCTCTTTTCACAGATACGCAGTATTTT.

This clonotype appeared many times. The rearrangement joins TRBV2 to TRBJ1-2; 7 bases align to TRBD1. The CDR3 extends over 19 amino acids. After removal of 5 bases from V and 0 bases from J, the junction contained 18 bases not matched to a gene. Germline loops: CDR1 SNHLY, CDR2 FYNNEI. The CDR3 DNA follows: TGTGCCAGCAGTTATCCCCAGCCGGGACAGCAAAGAGCTAACTATGGCTACACCTTC. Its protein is CASSYPQPGQQRANYGYTF. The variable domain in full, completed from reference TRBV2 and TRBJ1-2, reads EPEVTQTPSHQVTQMGQEVILRCVPISNHLYFYWYRQILGQKVEFLVSFYNNEISEKSEIFDDQFSVERPDGSNFTLKIRSTKLEDSAMYFCASSYPQPGQQRANYGYTFGSGTRLTVV.

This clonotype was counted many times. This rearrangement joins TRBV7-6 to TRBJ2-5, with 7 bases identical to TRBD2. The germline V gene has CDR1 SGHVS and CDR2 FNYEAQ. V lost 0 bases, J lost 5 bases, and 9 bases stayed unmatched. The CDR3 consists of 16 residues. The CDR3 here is CASSLAPAGRLETQYF. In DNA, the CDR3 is TGTGCCAGCAGCTTAGCGCCAGCGGGGCGTCTCGAGACCCAGTACTTC.

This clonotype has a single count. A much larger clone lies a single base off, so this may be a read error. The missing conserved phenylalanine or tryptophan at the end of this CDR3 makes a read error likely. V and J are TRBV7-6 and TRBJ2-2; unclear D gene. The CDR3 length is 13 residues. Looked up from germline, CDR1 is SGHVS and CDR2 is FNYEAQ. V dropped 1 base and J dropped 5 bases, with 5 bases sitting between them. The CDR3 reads CASSLGETGELFL. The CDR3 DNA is TGTGCCAGCAGCTTAGGAGAGACCGGGGAGCTGTTTTTG.

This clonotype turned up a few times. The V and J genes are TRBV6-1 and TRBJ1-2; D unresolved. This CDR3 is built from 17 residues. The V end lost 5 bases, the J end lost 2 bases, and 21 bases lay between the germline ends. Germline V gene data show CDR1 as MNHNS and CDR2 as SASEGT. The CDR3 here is CASSPPHGEAGNYGYTF. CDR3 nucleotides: TGTGCCAGCAGTCCCCCTCACGGGGAGGCCGGGAACTATGGCTACACCTTC.

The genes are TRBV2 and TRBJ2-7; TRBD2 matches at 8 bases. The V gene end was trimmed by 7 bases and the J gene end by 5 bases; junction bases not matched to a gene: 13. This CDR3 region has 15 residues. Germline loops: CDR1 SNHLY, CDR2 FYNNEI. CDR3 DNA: TGTGCCAGCAACATCGCCGGGAGGGGAGTCCACGAGCAGTACTTC. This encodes CASNIAGRGVHEQYF.

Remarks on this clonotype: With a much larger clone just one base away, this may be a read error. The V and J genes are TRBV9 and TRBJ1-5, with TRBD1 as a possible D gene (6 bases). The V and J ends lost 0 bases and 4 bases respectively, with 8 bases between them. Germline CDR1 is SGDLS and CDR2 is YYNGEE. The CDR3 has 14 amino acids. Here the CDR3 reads CASSVVDRNQPQHF. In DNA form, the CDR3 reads TGTGCCAGCAGCGTAGTGGACAGAAATCAGCCCCAGCATTTT.

Written as DNA, the CDR3 is TGTGCCAGCAGTAATTGGTGGGCTAATGGAAACACCATATATTTT. Its translation: CASSNWWANGNTIYF. The chain employs TRBV12-3 or TRBV12-4 and TRBJ1-3; no definite D call. CDR3 size: 15 residues. V dropped 5 bases and J dropped 3 bases, with 14 bases sitting between them.

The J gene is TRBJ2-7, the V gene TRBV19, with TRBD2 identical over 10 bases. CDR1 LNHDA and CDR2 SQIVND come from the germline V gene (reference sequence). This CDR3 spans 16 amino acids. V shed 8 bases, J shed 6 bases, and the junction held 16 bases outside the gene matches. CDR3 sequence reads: CASPPSGRRVSGEQYF. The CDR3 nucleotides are TGTGCCAGTCCTCCTAGCGGGAGACGTGTCTCGGGCGAGCAGTACTTC.

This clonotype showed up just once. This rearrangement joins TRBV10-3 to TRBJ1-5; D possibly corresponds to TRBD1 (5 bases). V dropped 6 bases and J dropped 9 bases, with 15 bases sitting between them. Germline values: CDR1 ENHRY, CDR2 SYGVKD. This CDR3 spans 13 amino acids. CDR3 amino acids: CAISLLGDSPQHF. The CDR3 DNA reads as TGTGCCATCAGCCTATTGGGGGATTCGCCCCAGCATTTT.

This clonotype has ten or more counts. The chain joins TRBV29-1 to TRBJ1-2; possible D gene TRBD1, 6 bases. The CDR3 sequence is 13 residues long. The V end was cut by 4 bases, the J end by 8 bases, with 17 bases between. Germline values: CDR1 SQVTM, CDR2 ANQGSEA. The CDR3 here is CSVGEGVDLGYTF. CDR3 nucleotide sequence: TGCAGCGTTGGGGAGGGGGTGGATTTGGGCTACACCTTC.

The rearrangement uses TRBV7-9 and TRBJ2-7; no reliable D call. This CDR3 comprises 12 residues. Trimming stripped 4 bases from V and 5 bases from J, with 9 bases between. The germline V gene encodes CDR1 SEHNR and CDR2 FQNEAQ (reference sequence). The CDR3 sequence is CASSYSPDEQYF. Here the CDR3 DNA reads TGTGCCAGCAGCTATAGCCCGGACGAGCAGTACTTC. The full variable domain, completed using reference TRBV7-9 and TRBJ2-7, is DTGVSQNPRHKITKRGQNVTFRCDPISEHNRLYWYRQTLGQGPEFLTYFQNEAQLEKSRLLSDRFSAERPKGSFSTLEIQRTEQGDSAMYLCASSYSPDEQYFGPGTRLTVT.

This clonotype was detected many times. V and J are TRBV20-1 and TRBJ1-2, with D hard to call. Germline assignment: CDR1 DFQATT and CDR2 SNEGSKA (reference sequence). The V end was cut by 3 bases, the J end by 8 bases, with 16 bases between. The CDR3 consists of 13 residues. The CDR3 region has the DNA TGCAGTGCTAGTGGCGGGGAGGGTGGGGGCTACACCTTC. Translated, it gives CSASGGEGGGYTF.

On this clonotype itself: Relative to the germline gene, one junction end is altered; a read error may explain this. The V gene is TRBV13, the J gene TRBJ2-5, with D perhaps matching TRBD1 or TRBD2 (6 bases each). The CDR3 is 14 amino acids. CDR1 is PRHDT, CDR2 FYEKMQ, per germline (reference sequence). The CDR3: CTNRDTRRGETQYF. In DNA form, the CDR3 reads TGCACCAACCGGGACACACGGCGGGGAGAGACCCAGTACTTC. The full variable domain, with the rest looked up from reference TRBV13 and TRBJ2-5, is AAGVIQSPRHLIKEKRETATLKCYPIPRHDTVYWYQQGPGQDPQFLISFYEKMQSDKGSIPDRFSAQQFSDYHSELNMSSLELGDSALYFCTNRDTRRGETQYFGPGTRLLVL.

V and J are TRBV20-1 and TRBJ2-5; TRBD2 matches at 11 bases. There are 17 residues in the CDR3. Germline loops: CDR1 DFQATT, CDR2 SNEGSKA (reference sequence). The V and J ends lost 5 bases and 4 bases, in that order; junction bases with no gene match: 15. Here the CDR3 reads CSAARALAGGVGETQYF. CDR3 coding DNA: TGCAGTGCTGCCCGCGCCCTAGCGGGAGGCGTTGGAGAGACCCAGTACTTC.

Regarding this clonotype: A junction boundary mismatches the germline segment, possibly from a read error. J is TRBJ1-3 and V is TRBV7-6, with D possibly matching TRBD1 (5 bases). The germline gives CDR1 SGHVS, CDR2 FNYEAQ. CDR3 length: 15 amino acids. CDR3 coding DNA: TGTGCCCGCAGCACCTCTTGGGGGGCTGGAAACACCATATATTTT. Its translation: CARSTSWGAGNTIYF.

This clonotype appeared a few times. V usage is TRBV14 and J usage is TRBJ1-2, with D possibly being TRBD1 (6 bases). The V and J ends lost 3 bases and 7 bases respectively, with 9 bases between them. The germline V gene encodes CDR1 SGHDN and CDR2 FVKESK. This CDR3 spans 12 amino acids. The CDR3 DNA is TGTGCCAGCAGCCAGTCCAGGGGTGGCTACACCTTC. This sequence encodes CASSQSRGGYTF. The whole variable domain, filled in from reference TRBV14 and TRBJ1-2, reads EAGVTQFPSHSVIEKGQTVTLRCDPISGHDNLYWYRRVMGKEIKFLLHFVKESKQDESGMPNNRFLAERTGGTYSTLKVQPAELEDSGVYFCASSQSRGGYTFGSGTRLTVV.

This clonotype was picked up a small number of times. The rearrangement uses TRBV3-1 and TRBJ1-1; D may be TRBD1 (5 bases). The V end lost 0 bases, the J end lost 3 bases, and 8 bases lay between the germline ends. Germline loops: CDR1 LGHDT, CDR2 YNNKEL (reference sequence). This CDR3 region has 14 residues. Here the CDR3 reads CASSQEGEDTEAFF. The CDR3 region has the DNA TGTGCCAGCAGCCAAGAGGGGGAAGACACTGAAGCTTTCTTT.

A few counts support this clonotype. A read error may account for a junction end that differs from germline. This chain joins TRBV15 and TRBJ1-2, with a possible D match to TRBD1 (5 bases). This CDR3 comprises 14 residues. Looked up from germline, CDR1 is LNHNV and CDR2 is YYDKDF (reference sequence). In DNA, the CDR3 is TGTGCCAGCAGCAACCGGGACGCCGGCTATGGCTACACCTTC. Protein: CASSNRDAGYGYTF. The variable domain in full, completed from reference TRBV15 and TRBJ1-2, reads DAMVIQNPRYQVTQFGKPVTLSCSQTLNHNVMYWYQQKSSQAPKLLFHYYDKDFNNEADTPDNFQSRRPNTSFCFLDIRSPGLGDTAMYLCASSNRDAGYGYTFGSGTRLTVV.

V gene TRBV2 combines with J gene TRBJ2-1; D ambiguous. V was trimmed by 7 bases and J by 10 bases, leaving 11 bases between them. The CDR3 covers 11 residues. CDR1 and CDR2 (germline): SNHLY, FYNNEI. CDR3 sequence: CASNNRTEQFF. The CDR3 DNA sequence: TGTGCCAGCAACAACCGTACCGAGCAGTTCTTC.